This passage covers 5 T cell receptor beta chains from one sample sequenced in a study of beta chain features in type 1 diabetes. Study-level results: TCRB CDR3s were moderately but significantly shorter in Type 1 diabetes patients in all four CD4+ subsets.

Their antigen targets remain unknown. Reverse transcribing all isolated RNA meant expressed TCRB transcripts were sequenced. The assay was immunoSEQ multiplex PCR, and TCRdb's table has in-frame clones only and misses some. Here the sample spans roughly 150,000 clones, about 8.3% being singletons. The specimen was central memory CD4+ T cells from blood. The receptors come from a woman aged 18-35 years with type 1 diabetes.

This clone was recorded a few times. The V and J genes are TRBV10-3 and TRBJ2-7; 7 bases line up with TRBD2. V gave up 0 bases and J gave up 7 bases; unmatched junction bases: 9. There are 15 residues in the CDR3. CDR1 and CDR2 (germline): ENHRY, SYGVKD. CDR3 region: CAISESQQVGGEQYF. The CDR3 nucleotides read TGTGCCATCAGTGAGTCGCAACAGGTGGGAGGGGAGCAGTACTTC.

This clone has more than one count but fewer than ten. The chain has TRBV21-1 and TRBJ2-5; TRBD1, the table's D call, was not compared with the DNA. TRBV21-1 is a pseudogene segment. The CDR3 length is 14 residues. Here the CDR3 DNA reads TGTGCCAGCAGCAAGGTACAGGGCGGAGAGACCCAGTACTTC. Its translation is CASSKVQGGETQYF.

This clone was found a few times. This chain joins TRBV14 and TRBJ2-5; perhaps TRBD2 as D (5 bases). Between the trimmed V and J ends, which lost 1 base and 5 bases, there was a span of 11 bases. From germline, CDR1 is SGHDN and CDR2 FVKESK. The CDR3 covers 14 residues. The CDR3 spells CASSQGPRGETQYF. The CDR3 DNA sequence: TGTGCCAGCAGCCAAGGTCCCCGAGGGGAGACCCAGTACTTC. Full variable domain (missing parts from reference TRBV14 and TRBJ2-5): EAGVTQFPSHSVIEKGQTVTLRCDPISGHDNLYWYRRVMGKEIKFLLHFVKESKQDESGMPNNRFLAERTGGTYSTLKVQPAELEDSGVYFCASSQGPRGETQYFGPGTRLLVL.

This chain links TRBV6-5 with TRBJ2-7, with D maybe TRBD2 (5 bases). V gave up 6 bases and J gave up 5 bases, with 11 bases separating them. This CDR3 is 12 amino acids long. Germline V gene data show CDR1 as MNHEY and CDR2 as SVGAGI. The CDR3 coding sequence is TGTGCCAGCAGGTCAATGGGAGACGAGCAGTACTTC. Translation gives CASRSMGDEQYF.

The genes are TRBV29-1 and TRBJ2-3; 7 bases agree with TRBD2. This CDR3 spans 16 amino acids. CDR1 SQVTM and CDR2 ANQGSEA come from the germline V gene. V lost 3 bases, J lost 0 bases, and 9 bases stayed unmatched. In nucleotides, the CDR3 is TGCAGCGTTGACTCCTCGCTAGCGGCTAGCACAGATACGCAGTATTTT. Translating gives CSVDSSLAASTDTQYF.